This T cell receptor beta chain is from a study of cytomegalovirus exposure and HLA in healthy donors. Broader study findings: One later analysis, an examination of the approximately 130 validation repertoires, found that first-cohort TCR clusters tended to co-occur in them.

Profiling relied on immunoSEQ multiplex PCR, and the TCRdb table lists in-frame clones only, not all of them. The sample shows 150,000 to 200,000 clones, around 96% of them seen only once. With regard to this clone: Its antigen is as yet unknown.

Germline loops: CDR1 SGHRS, CDR2 YFSETQ. The CDR3 sequence is 14 residues long. V lost 0 bases and J 3 bases, leaving 10 bases between the germline ends. The rearrangement uses TRBV5-1 and TRBJ2-7, with D possibly matching TRBD1 (5 bases). This TCR derives from a woman aged 18-29 years in good health and CMV-seronegative. Material for sequencing was PBMCs. As DNA, the CDR3 is TGCGCCAGCAGCTTGGCCCCAGGGTACTACGAGCAGTACTTC. Residues: CASSLAPGYYEQYF.